What follows describes a single TCR beta chain. What it recognizes is unknown. This sample was taken from a study of CD8+ T cells in alopecia areata. Turning to the study itself: Treatment comprised oral tofacitinib, 5 to 10 mg twice daily, in treated patients. The tofacitinib course ran for 6 to 18 months and was followed by 6 months off drug.

General observations from the study: Scalp sample sequencing also detects resident alphabeta T cells of normal skin.

Sequencing relied on a cDNA template that was reverse transcribed from extracted RNA. Assay used: immunoSEQ multiplex PCR; TCRdb lists only in-frame clones, some missing. This table has 200,000 or so clones, over 45% appearing once. Treatment indicated: oral pan-JAK inhibitor, 5-10 mg twice daily. Collected material from alopecia areata patients comprised lesional scalp punch biopsies and peripheral blood. V gave up 0 bases and J gave up 5 bases; unmatched junction bases: 9. This CDR3 contains 16 residues. Per germline, CDR1 SGHRS and CDR2 YFSETQ. The clonotype was recovered from a human donor with alopecia areata. V gene TRBV5-1 combines with J gene TRBJ2-5; 8 nucleotides match TRBD2. The specimen was CD4+ T cells sorted from blood, collected at week 24, from a patient treated with tofacitinib. CDR3 DNA sequence: TGCGCCAGCAGCTTGGAAGGAACGGGAGGGCCGGAGACCCAGTACTTC. It encodes CASSLEGTGGPETQYF.